Below, 11 T cell receptor beta chains from the same sample are listed, as sequenced in a study of cytomegalovirus exposure and HLA in healthy donors. PCR was performed using 60 Vbeta and 13 Jbeta primers. Libraries were prepared by immunoSEQ multiplex PCR; TCRdb keeps only in-frame clonotypes and omits some of them. The repertoire consists of around 280,000 clones, with 70% to 90% occurring once and the leading ten covering approximately 2%. The material sequenced was PBMCs. The receptor set was obtained from a woman aged 18 to 35 in good health and CMV-seronegative.

This chain connects TRBV1 to TRBJ2-7; no DNA check was done on the table's D call, TRBD2. TRBV1 is described as a pseudogene. The CDR3 runs to 17 residues. The CDR3, as DNA: TGCACCAGCAGCCTATCCCCCGGGTCTAGCGGGGCCTACGAGCAGTACTTC. As protein: CTSSLSPGSSGAYEQYF.

This clone was counted between two and nine times. The chain carries TRBV6-6 and TRBJ1-5; D remains ambiguous. The ends were cut back, 5 bases at V and 7 bases at J, with 12 bases in the middle. Germline assignment: CDR1 MNHNY and CDR2 SVGAGI (reference sequence). The CDR3 is 13 residues long. The CDR3 sequence is CASSVDSNQPQHF. The CDR3 DNA sequence: TGTGCCAGCAGTGTGGACTCGAACCAGCCCCAGCATTTT.

This clone has a single count. The V and J genes are TRBV5-6 and TRBJ2-7; TRBD2 agrees at 13 bases. V lost 4 bases, J lost 4 bases, and 5 bases stayed unmatched. The CDR3 sequence is 15 residues long. Germline V lookup: CDR1 SGHDT, CDR2 YYEEEE. DNA of the CDR3: TGTGCCAGCAGCCGGACTAGCGGGGGACCGTACGAGCAGTACTTC. Protein product: CASSRTSGGPYEQYF.

The J gene is TRBJ1-1, the V gene TRBV19; 12 nucleotides align to TRBD1. Germline V lookup: CDR1 LNHDA, CDR2 SQIVND (reference sequence). With 6 bases clipped from V and 2 bases from J, the junction kept 1 base outside the gene matches. CDR3 size: 14 residues. The CDR3 nucleotides read TGTGCCAGTAGGGGACAGGGGGCAAACACTGAAGCTTTCTTT. Its protein product is CASRGQGANTEAFF.

The chain combines TRBV12-5 with TRBJ2-7, with 12 positions matching TRBD2. The V and J ends lost 3 bases and 3 bases, in that order; junction bases with no gene match: 9. Germline CDR1 is LGHNT and CDR2 is FRNRAP. The CDR3 covers 17 residues. CDR3 in amino acids: CASGLAAGLAGNYEQYF. CDR3 sequence (DNA): TGTGCTAGTGGTTTAGCCGCCGGACTAGCGGGGAACTACGAGCAGTACTTC.

This clone was counted once. The chain is built from TRBV10-1 and TRBJ2-7, with 10 bases lining up with TRBD1. V shed 5 bases, J shed 3 bases, and the junction held 19 bases outside the gene matches. The V gene's germline CDR1 is WNHNN and CDR2 SYGVQD (reference sequence). There are 19 residues in the CDR3. The CDR3 sequence: CASSPGGLRDRGSDYEQYF. The CDR3 DNA reads TGCGCCAGCAGTCCGGGGGGACTACGGGACAGGGGATCAGACTACGAGCAGTACTTC.

This chain connects TRBV9 to TRBJ1-2, with D perhaps matching TRBD1 (6 bases). The CDR3 extends over 14 amino acids. V dropped 5 bases and J dropped 2 bases, with 13 bases sitting between them. Per germline, CDR1 SGDLS and CDR2 YYNGEE. CDR3: CASREQGLNYGYTF. CDR3 DNA: TGTGCCAGCAGAGAGCAGGGGTTAAACTATGGCTACACCTTC.

The chain employs TRBV5-4 and TRBJ1-1; D is uncertain. With 10 bases removed from V and 0 bases from J, the gap between germline ends came to 16 bases. Germline values: CDR1 SGHNT, CDR2 YYREEE (reference sequence). The CDR3 contains 14 residues. This CDR3 reads CAFRERDLNTEAFF. In DNA form, the CDR3 reads TGTGCCTTTCGCGAAAGAGATCTGAACACTGAAGCTTTCTTT.

The chain has TRBV5-6 and TRBJ2-7, with 9 bases that match TRBD1. After removal of 3 bases from V and 5 bases from J, the junction contained 3 bases not matched to a gene. Germline lookup yields CDR1 SGHDT and CDR2 YYEEEE. The length of the CDR3 is 13 residues. The CDR3 protein is CASSWGTGNEQYF. As DNA, the CDR3 is TGTGCCAGCAGCTGGGGGACAGGGAACGAGCAGTACTTC.

This chain uses TRBV6-1 with TRBJ2-7; D possibly corresponds to TRBD1 (6 bases). CDR3 length: 14 amino acids. Germline V CDR1 and CDR2: MNHNS, SASEGT. The V and J ends lost 7 bases and 3 bases respectively, with 16 bases between them. The CDR3 nucleotides are TGTGCCAGCATCTCTGACAGGACCCTCTACGAGCAGTACTTC. Translating gives CASISDRTLYEQYF.

The chain couples TRBV6-1 to TRBJ1-2; D is perhaps TRBD1 (5 bases). CDR1 is MNHNS and CDR2 is SASEGT in the germline V gene. V lost 7 bases and J lost 0, with 15 bases in between. CDR3 length: 15 amino acids. The CDR3 reads CASIIARGPNYGYTF. CDR3 bases: TGTGCCAGCATTATAGCAAGGGGCCCTAACTATGGCTACACCTTC.